The 2 T cell receptor beta chains listed next were all sequenced from one sample in a study of cytomegalovirus exposure and HLA in healthy donors. PCR used 60 Vbeta primers and 13 Jbeta primers. Some clones are missing from TCRdb's copy, which holds only in-frame ones; the method was immunoSEQ multiplex PCR. Among about 100,000 clones listed, approximately 70% were seen once. Material: PBMCs. These receptor sequences come from a man aged 35 to 55 in good health and CMV-seronegative.

The chain joins TRBV5-6 to TRBJ2-7; 8 nucleotides match TRBD1. Germline V gives CDR1 SGHDT, CDR2 YYEEEE. V shed 1 base and J 5 bases; nucleotides not matched to a gene: 5. The CDR3 covers 14 residues. CDR3 coding DNA: TGTGCCAGCAGCTTGATCAACAGGGGGAACGAGCAGTACTTC. Protein product: CASSLINRGNEQYF. Full variable domain (rest looked up from reference TRBV5-6 and TRBJ2-7): DAGVTQSPTHLIKTRGQQVTLRCSPKSGHDTVSWYQQALGQGPQFIFQYYEEEERQRGNFPDRFSGHQFPNYSSELNVNALLLGDSALYLCASSLINRGNEQYFGPGTRLTVT.

The rearrangement joins TRBV4-1 to TRBJ2-1; 9 bases line up with TRBD1. The length of the CDR3 is 14 residues. Germline-derived CDR1 and CDR2 are MGHRA and YSYEKL. The V gene end was trimmed by 8 bases and the J gene end by 4 bases; junction bases not matched to a gene: 6. CDR3 in amino acids: CASREQGAYNEQFF. The DNA of the CDR3 is TGCGCCAGCCGGGAACAGGGGGCGTACAATGAGCAGTTCTTC.